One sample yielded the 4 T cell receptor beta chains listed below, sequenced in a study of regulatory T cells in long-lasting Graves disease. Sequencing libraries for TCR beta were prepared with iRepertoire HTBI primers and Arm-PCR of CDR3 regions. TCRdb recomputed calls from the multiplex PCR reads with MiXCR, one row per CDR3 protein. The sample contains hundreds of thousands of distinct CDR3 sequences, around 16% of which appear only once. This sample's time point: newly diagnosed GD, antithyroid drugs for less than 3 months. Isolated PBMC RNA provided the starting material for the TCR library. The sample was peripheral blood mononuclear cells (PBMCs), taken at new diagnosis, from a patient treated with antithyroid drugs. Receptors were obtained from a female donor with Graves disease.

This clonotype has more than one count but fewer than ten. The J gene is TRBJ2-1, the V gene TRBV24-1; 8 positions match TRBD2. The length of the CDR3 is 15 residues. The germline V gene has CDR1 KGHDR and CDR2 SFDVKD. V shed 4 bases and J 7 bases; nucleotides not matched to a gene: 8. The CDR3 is CATSDGLAVINEQFF. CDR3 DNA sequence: TGTGCCACCAGTGACGGACTAGCAGTAATAAATGAGCAGTTCTTC.

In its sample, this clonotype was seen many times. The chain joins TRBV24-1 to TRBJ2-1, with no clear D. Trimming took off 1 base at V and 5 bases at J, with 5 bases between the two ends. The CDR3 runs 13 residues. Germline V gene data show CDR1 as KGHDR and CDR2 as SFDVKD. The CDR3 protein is CATSDFDDNEQFF. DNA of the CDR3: TGTGCCACCAGTGATTTTGACGACAATGAGCAGTTCTTC.

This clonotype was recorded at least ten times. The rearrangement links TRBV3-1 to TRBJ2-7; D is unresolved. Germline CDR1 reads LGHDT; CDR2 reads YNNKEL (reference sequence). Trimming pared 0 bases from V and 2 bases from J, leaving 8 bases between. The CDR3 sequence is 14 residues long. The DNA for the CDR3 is TGTGCCAGCAGCCAAGAGGGCAACACCTACGAGCAGTACTTC. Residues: CASSQEGNTYEQYF.

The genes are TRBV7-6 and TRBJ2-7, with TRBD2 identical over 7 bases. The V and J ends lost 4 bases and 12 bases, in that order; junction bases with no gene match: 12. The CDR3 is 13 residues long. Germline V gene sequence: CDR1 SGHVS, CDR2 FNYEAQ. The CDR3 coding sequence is TGTGCCAGCAGCTCCAGCCCCGCGGGGGTTCCGTACTTC. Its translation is CASSSSPAGVPYF. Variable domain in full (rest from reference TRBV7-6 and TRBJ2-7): GAGVSQSPRYKVTKRGQDVALRCDPISGHVSLYWYRQALGQGPEFLTYFNYEAQQDKSGLPNDRFSAERPEGSISTLTIQRTEQRDSAMYRCASSSSPAGVPYFGPGTRLTVT.